The next 10 T cell receptor beta chains were all read from a single sample in a study of blood T cell repertoires in COVID-19. The data were produced by immunoSEQ multiplex PCR, yet TCRdb's version contains in-frame clones alone and is incomplete. This repertoire shows about 120,000 clones, less than 95% found once; its top ten account for 1.8%. Sequenced: peripheral blood. All receptors derive from a human donor with active COVID-19. The donor label of this sample is uncertain.

V is TRBV28 and J is TRBJ2-7; 12 bases fit TRBD1. The CDR3 is made up of 15 amino acids. CDR1 is MDHEN, CDR2 SYDVKM, per germline. The trim removed 7 bases at V and 4 bases at J, leaving 8 bases unmatched. CDR3 sequence: CASTDPGQGAYEQYF. In DNA, the CDR3 is TGTGCCAGCACCGATCCGGGACAGGGGGCTTACGAGCAGTACTTC. The full variable domain, with the rest looked up from reference TRBV28 and TRBJ2-7, is DVKVTQSSRYLVKRTGEKVFLECVQDMDHENMFWYRQDPGLGLRLIYFSYDVKMKEKGDIPEGYSVSREKKERFSLILESASTNQTSMYLCASTDPGQGAYEQYFGPGTRLTVT.

The gene calls are TRBV5-1 and TRBJ2-3, with D possibly matching TRBD2 (5 bases). The V and J ends lost 2 bases and 3 bases respectively, with 19 bases between them. CDR1 and CDR2 from the germline V gene are SGHRS and YFSETQ. The CDR3 has 17 amino acids. The CDR3 nucleotides read TGCGCCAGCAGCTTTCTAAGGGAGCCGCTGGGGACAGATACGCAGTATTTT. Translated: CASSFLREPLGTDTQYF. Looking up the rest from reference TRBV5-1 and TRBJ2-3 gives the full variable domain: KAGVTQTPRYLIKTRGQQVTLSCSPISGHRSVSWYQQTPGQGLQFLFEYFSETQRNKGNFPGRFSGRQFSNSRSEMNVSTLELGDSALYLCASSFLREPLGTDTQYFGPGTRLTVL.

The rearrangement joins TRBV9 to TRBJ1-6; 9 bases map to TRBD1. V shed 0 bases, J shed 9 bases, and the junction held 4 bases outside the gene matches. Per germline, CDR1 SGDLS and CDR2 YYNGEE. The CDR3 covers 15 residues. The CDR3 DNA sequence: TGTGCCAGCAGCGTAGCTACAGGGGGCAGTTCACCCCTCCACTTT. The encoded protein is CASSVATGGSSPLHF.

The V gene is TRBV9, the J gene TRBJ2-3; TRBD1 agrees at 7 bases. The ends lost 3 bases at V and 2 bases at J; junction bases unmatched: 6. This CDR3 is built from 15 residues. The germline V gene has CDR1 SGDLS and CDR2 YYNGEE. CDR3 bases: TGTGCCAGCAGCGAGGGGGCCCCCTCCACAGATACGCAGTATTTT. Amino acids: CASSEGAPSTDTQYF.

The J gene is TRBJ1-6, the V gene TRBV2, with 12 positions matching TRBD1. Germline V gives CDR1 SNHLY, CDR2 FYNNEI. Unmatched junction bases numbered 3, after V lost 3 bases and J lost 6 bases. This CDR3 comprises 16 residues. The CDR3 DNA follows: TGTGCCAGCAGTGAGGGACAGGGGGCTTCTAATTCACCCCTCCACTTT. It translates to CASSEGQGASNSPLHF.

The rearrangement links TRBV11-2 to TRBJ2-1; tentative D call: TRBD2 (6 bases). Deletions cut 5 bases from V and 0 bases from J, with 11 bases between. Germline CDR1 reads SGHAT; CDR2 reads FQNNGV. The CDR3 loop spans 15 amino acids. Here the CDR3 DNA reads TGTGCCAGCAGCAGTAGCGGTCTCTCCTACAATGAGCAGTTCTTC. Protein product: CASSSSGLSYNEQFF.

V is TRBV7-9 and J is TRBJ2-3; the match to TRBD1 covers 7 bases. Per germline, CDR1 SEHNR and CDR2 FQNEAQ (reference sequence). There are 13 residues in the CDR3. With V trimmed by 5 bases and J by 11 bases, 10 bases remained unmatched. CDR3 coding DNA: TGTGCCAGCAGCCCTCGACCCGGGACAGAGCAGTATTTT. Its translation: CASSPRPGTEQYF. Full variable domain (missing parts from reference TRBV7-9 and TRBJ2-3): DTGVSQNPRHKITKRGQNVTFRCDPISEHNRLYWYRQTLGQGPEFLTYFQNEAQLEKSRLLSDRFSAERPKGSFSTLEIQRTEQGDSAMYLCASSPRPGTEQYFGPGTRLTVL.

This clone was counted once. This rearrangement joins TRBV9 to TRBJ1-1, with D perhaps matching TRBD1 (5 bases). Germline CDR1 and CDR2: SGDLS and YYNGEE. Trimming removed 0 bases at V and 0 bases at J, with 6 bases between. The CDR3 loop spans 14 amino acids. The CDR3 reads CASSVGQLNTEAFF. CDR3 sequence (DNA): TGTGCCAGCAGCGTAGGACAGCTGAACACTGAAGCTTTCTTT.

The V gene is TRBV19, the J gene TRBJ1-5, with D uncertain. The CDR3 runs 15 residues. V gave up 9 bases and J gave up 1 base, with 16 bases separating them. The germline V gene has CDR1 LNHDA and CDR2 SQIVND (reference sequence). In DNA, the CDR3 is TGTGCCAGCCAAGACTACAGCGCCAGCAATCAGCCCCAGCATTTT. It encodes CASQDYSASNQPQHF.

The genes are TRBV28 and TRBJ1-5, with no clear D. V was clipped by 6 bases and J by 5 bases, with 17 bases between them. This CDR3 has 15 amino acids. From germline, CDR1 is MDHEN and CDR2 SYDVKM. The CDR3 DNA sequence: TGTGCCAGCAGGAACGACGGAGGATACCATCAGCCCCAGCATTTT. This sequence encodes CASRNDGGYHQPQHF. Looking up the rest from reference TRBV28 and TRBJ1-5 gives the full variable domain: DVKVTQSSRYLVKRTGEKVFLECVQDMDHENMFWYRQDPGLGLRLIYFSYDVKMKEKGDIPEGYSVSREKKERFSLILESASTNQTSMYLCASRNDGGYHQPQHFGDGTRLSIL.